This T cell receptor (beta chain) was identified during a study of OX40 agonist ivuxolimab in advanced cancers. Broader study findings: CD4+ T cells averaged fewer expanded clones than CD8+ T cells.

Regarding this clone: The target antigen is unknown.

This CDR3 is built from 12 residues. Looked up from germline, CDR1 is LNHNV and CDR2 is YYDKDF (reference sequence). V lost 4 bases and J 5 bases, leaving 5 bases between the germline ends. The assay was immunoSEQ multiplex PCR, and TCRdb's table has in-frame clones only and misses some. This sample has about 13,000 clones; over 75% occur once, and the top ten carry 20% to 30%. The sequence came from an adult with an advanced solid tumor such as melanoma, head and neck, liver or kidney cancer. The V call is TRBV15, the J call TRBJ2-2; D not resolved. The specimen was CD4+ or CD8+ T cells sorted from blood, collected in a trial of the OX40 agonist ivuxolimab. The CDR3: CATSISTGELFF. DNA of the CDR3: TGTGCCACCAGCATAAGTACCGGGGAGCTGTTTTTT.